This T cell receptor beta chain was obtained from a study of T cell responses to AZD1222 COVID-19 vaccine. Overall study results and limits: Clonal diversity was possibly underestimated, and white British individuals and females predominated among donors. The repertoires were collected only after the peak T cell response. Close to half of spike-specific TCRs reportedly recognize unmutated variant regions.

About this clone: The antigen is not known.

Repertoires were generated with immunoSEQ multiplex PCR, while TCRdb's copy carries only in-frame clones and drops some. Among approximately 120,000 clones listed, over 85% were seen once. Sequencing was performed on peripheral blood, taken on day 0 of AZD1222 vaccination. The receptor's source is an adult in good health.

CDR3 DNA sequence: TGTGCCAGCAGCTTGGGTGACAGCTCCTACGAGCAGTACTTC. This sequence encodes CASSLGDSSYEQYF. This sequence joins TRBV5-4 and TRBJ2-7; D perhaps matches TRBD1 (5 bases). This CDR3 region has 14 residues. Trimming removed 0 bases from V and 0 bases from J, with 7 bases in between. The germline V gene encodes CDR1 SGHNT and CDR2 YYREEE (reference sequence).